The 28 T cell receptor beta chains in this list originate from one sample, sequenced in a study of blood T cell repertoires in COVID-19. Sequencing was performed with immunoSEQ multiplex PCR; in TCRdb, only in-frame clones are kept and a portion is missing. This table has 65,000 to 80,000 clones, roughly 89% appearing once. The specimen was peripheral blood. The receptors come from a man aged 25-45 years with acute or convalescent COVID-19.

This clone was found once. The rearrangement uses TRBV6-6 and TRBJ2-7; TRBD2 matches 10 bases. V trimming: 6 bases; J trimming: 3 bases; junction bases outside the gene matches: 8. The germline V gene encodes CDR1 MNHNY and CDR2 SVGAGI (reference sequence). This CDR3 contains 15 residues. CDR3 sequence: CASRPTSGKIYEQYF. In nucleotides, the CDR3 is TGTGCCAGCAGACCCACTAGCGGGAAAATCTACGAGCAGTACTTC.

The CDR3 here is CASAFGGNYGYTF. The CDR3 nucleotides are TGTGCTAGTGCGTTCGGGGGTAACTATGGCTACACCTTC. This sequence joins TRBV12-5 and TRBJ1-2; possibly TRBD1 for D (5 bases). This CDR3 is built from 13 residues. The ends were cut back, 7 bases at V and 1 base at J, with 10 bases in the middle. Germline-derived CDR1 and CDR2 are LGHNT and FRNRAP.

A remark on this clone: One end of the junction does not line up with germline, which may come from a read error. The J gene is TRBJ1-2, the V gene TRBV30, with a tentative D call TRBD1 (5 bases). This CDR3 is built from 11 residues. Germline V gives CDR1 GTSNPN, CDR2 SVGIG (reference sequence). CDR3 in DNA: TGTGCCTGGAATAGGGGTGGCACCTTGGACTTC. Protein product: CAWNRGGTLDF.

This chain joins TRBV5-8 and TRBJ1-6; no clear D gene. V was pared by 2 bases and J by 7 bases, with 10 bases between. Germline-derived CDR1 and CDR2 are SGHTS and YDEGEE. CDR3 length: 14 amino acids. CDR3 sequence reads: CASSFMRLNSPLHF. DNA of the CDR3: TGTGCCAGCAGCTTTATGCGGTTAAATTCACCCCTCCACTTT.

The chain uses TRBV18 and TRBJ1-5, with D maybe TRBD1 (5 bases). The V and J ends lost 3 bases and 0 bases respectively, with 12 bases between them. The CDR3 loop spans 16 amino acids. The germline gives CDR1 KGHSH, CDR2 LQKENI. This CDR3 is CASSPGAAYSNQPQHF. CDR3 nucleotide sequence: TGTGCCAGCTCACCTGGGGCAGCTTATAGCAATCAGCCCCAGCATTTT.

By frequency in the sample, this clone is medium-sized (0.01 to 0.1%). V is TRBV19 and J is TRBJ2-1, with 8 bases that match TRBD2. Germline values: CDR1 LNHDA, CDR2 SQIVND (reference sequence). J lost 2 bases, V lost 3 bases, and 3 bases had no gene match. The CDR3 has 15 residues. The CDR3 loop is CASSIAGGAYNEQFF. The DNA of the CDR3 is TGTGCCAGTAGTATTGCGGGGGGCGCCTACAATGAGCAGTTCTTC.

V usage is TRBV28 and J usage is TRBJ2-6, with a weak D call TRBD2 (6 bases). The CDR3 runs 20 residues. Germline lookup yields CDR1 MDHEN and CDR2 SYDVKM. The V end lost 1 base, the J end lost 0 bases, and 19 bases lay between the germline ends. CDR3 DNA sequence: TGTGCCAGCAGTTTATCTTACACGGGACTGATAAGCTCTGGGGCCAACGTCCTGACTTTC. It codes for CASSLSYTGLISSGANVLTF.

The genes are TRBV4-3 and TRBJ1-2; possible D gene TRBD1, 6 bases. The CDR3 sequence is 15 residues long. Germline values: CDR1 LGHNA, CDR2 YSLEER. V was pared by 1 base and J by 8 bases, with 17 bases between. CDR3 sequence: CASSQASQGSLGYTF. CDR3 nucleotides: TGCGCCAGCAGCCAAGCTTCACAGGGAAGTCTGGGCTACACCTTC.

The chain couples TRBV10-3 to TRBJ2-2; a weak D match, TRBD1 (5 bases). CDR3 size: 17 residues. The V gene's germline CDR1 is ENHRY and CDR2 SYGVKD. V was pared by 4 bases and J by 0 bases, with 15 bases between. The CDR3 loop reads CAISVVKDRANTGELFF. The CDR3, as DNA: TGTGCCATCAGTGTCGTCAAAGACAGAGCGAACACCGGGGAGCTGTTTTTT.

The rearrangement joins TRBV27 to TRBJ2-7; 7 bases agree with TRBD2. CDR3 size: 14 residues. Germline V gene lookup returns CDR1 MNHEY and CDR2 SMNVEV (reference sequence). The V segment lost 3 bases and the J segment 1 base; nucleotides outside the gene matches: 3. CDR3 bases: TGTGCCAGCAGTTTTACGGGAGGTTCCTACGAGCAGTACTTC. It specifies CASSFTGGSYEQYF.

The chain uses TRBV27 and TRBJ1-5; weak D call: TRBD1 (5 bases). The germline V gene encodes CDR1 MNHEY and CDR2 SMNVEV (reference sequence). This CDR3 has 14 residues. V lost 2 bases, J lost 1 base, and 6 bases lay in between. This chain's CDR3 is CASSLAGSNQPQHF. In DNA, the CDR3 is TGTGCCAGCAGTTTAGCAGGGAGCAATCAGCCCCAGCATTTT.

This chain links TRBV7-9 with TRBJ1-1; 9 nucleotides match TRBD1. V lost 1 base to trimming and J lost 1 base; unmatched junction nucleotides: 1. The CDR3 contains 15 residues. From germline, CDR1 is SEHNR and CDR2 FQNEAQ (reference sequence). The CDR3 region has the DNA TGTGCCAGCAGCTTAGTGGGACAGGGGAACACTGAAGCTTTCTTT. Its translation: CASSLVGQGNTEAFF.

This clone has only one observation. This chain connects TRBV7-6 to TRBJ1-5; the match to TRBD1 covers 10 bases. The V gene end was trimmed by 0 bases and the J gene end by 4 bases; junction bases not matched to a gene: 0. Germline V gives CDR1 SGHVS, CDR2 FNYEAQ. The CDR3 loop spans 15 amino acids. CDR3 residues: CASSLAGQGNQPQHF. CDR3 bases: TGTGCCAGCAGCTTAGCGGGACAGGGGAATCAGCCCCAGCATTTT.

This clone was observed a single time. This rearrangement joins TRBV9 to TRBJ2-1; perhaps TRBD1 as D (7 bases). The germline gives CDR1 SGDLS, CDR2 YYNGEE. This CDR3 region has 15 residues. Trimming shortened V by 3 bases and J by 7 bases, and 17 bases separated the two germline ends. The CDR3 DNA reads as TGTGCCAGCAGCGGAGGCGGGACAGAAGGAAATGAGCAGTTCTTC. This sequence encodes CASSGGGTEGNEQFF. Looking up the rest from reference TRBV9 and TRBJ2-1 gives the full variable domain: DSGVTQTPKHLITATGQRVTLRCSPRSGDLSVYWYQQSLDQGLQFLIQYYNGEERAKGNILERFSAQQFPDLHSELNLSSLELGDSALYFCASSGGGTEGNEQFFGPGTRLTVL.

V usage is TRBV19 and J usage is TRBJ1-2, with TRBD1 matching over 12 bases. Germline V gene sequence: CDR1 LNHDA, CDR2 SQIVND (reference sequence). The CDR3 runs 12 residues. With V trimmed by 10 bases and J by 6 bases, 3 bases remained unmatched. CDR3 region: CATWDRGHGYTF. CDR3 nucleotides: TGTGCCACCTGGGACAGGGGGCATGGCTACACCTTC.

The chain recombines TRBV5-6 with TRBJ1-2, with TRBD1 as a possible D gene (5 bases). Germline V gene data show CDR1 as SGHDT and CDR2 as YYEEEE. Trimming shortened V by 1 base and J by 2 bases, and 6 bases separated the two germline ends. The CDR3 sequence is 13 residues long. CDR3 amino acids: CASSLSGNYGYTF. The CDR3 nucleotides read TGTGCCAGCAGCTTGTCAGGGAACTATGGCTACACCTTC.

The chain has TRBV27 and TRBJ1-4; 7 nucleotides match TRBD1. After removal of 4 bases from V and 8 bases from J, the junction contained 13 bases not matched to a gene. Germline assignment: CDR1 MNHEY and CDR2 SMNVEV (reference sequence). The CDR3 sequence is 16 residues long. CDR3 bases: TGTGCCAGCAGTTCTCGCCCCGGGACAGTCGACGAAAAACTGTTTTTT. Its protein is CASSSRPGTVDEKLFF. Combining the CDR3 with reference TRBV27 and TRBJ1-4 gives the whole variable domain EAQVTQNPRYLITVTGKKLTVTCSQNMNHEYMSWYRQDPGLGLRQIYYSMNVEVTDKGDVPEGYKVSRKEKRNFPLILESPSPNQTSLYFCASSSRPGTVDEKLFFGSGTQLSVL.

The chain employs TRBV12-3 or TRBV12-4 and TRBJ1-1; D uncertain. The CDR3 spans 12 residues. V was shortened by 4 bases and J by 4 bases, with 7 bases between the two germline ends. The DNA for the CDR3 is TGTGCCAGCAGTTATTCAGGCACTGAAGCTTTCTTT. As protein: CASSYSGTEAFF.

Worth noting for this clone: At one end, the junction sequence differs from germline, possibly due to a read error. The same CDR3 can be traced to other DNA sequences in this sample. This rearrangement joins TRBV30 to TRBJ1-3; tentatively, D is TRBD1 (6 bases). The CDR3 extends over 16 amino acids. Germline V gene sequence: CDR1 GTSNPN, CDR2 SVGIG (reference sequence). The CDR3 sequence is CAWSDDPTGSGNTIYF. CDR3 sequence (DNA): TGCGCCTGGAGTGACGACCCGACAGGTTCTGGAAACACCATATATTTT. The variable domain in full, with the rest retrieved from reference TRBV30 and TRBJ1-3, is SQTIHQWPATLVQPVGSPLSLECTVEGTSNPNLYWYRQAAGRGLQLLFYSVGIGQISSEVPQNLSASRPQDRQFILSSKKLLLSDSGFYLCAWSDDPTGSGNTIYFGEGSWLTVV.

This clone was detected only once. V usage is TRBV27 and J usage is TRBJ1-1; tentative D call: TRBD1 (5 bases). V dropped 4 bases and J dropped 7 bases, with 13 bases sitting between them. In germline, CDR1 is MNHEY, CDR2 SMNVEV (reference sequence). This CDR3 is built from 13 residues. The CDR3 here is CASSSKGYGEAFF. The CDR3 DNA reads TGTGCCAGCAGTTCGAAGGGGTATGGTGAAGCTTTCTTT.

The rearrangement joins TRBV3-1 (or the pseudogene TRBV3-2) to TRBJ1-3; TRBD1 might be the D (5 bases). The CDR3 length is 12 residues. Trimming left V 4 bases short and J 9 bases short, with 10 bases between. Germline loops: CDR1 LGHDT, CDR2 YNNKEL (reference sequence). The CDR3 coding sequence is TGTGCCAGCAGCCGGGGGGACGGCACCATATATTTT. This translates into CASSRGDGTIYF.

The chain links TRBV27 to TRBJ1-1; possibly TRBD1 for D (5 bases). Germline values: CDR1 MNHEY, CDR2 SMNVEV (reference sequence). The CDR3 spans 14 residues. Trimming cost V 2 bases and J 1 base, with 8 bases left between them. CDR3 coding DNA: TGTGCCAGCAGTTTAGGGGCAGCGAACACTGAAGCTTTCTTT. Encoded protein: CASSLGAANTEAFF.

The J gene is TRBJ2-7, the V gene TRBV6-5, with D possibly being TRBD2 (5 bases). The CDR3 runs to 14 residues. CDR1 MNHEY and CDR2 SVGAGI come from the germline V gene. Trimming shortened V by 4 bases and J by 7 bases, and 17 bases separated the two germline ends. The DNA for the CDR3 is TGTGCCAGCAGTTCGGGGTTGTCCGTAGGGGAGCAGTACGTC. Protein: CASSSGLSVGEQYV.

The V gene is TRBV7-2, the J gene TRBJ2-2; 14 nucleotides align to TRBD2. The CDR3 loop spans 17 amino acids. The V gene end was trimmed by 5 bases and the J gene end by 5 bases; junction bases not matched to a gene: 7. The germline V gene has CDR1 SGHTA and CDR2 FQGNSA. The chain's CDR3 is CASSLRLAGGITGELFF. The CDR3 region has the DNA TGTGCCAGCAGCCTCCGACTAGCGGGGGGGATAACCGGGGAGCTGTTTTTT.

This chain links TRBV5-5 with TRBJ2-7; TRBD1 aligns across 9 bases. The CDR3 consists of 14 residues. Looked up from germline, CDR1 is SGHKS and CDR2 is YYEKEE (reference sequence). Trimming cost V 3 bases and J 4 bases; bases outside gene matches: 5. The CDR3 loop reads CASSSRTGDYEQYF. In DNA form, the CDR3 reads TGTGCCAGCAGCTCTAGGACAGGGGATTACGAGCAGTACTTC.

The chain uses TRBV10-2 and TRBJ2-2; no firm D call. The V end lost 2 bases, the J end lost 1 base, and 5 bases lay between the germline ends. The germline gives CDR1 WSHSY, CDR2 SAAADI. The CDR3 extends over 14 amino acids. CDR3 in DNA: TGCGCCAGCAGTGAGGTAGAGAACACCGGGGAGCTGTTTTTT. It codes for CASSEVENTGELFF.

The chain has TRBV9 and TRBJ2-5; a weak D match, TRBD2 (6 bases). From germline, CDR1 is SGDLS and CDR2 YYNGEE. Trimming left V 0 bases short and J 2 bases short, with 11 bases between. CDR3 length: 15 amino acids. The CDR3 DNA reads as TGTGCCAGCAGCGTAGTAGGACTACCTCAAGAGACCCAGTACTTC. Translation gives CASSVVGLPQETQYF.

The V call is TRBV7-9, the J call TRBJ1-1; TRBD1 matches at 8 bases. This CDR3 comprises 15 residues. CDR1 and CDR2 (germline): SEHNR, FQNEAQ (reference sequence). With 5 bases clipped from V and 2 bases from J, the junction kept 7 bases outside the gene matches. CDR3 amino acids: CASSLATGVNTEAFF. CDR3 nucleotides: TGTGCCAGCAGCCTGGCGACAGGGGTAAACACTGAAGCTTTCTTT.